This T cell receptor (beta chain) was documented in a study of blood T cell repertoires in COVID-19 (dated by TCRdb to the early 2020s). Regarding the complete study: The collaborator samples originated in the United States, Italy and Spain and spanned the acute and convalescent phases of COVID-19. Nearly every sample came with metadata listing a de-identified subject ID, COVID-19 status, age in years and sex. The repertoires were released in a freely available public database meant as a resource for research on the immune response to SARS-CoV-2. Subjects who had been exposed to COVID-19, were actively infected with it, or had recovered from it provided the deeply sampled blood TCRbeta repertoires that made up the dataset. The material from the prospective study consisted of cDNA or gDNA derived from T cells, B-cell-depleted T cells, or PBMCs. Samples were obtained from the ongoing ImmuneRACE study (first 160 participants) and from 950 to 1,500 subjects provided by 6 global collaborators. Where available, HLA class I and class II types were taken from metadata supplied by the sample provider and were not determined by assay-based typing.

This clone was observed a few times. Its antigen is currently not known. Per-base quality was not reported, and no clone a single base away is much larger than it. The V and J ends are trimmed by 1 base and 8 bases, leaving 17 bases between them. The germline V gene encodes CDR1 SGHDN and CDR2 FVKESK. Including the terminal cysteine and phenylalanine, the CDR3 comprises 15 residues. The kept DNA is CDR3 alone, 45 bases in frame from the first base. Points the paper makes about the study in general: The quantity of clinical and demographic metadata differed by source and by participant and was supplied without curation.

Each collaborating institution followed its own protocols to collect whole blood in K2EDTA tubes. For TCRbeta analysis, collaborator samples were shipped as frozen whole blood, as isolated PBMCs, or as DNA extracted from either sample type. The immunoSEQ Assay, a bias-controlled multiplex PCR, was used to amplify TCRbeta CDR3 regions from genomic DNA. The paper's data handling went like this. Nucleated cell counts per sample were estimated from amplification of reference gene primers within the assay. To quantify the absolute abundance of each unique TCRbeta CDR3 rearrangement, sequence reads were collapsed and filtered. For each sample, productive Simpson clonality was calculated as the square root of Simpson's diversity index across productive rearrangements. The source is immuneACCESS, and TCRdb retained only in-frame sequences with V and J called. Part of the clones is not carried over; for the studies checked, unresolved V genes explain less than half of this, and the remainder is unexplained. The DNA gave D and trimming, while V, J and clone size come from that table. The sample table holds 30,000 to 40,000 clones, of which more than 75% were seen once. Roughly an eighth of the sample is in the top ten clones.

The material sequenced was peripheral blood. The chain was built from TRBV14 and TRBJ1-2; TRBD1 could be the D gene, as 5 bases match. This TCR was sampled from a man aged 55 to 70 with active COVID-19. The bases read TGTGCCAGCAGCCAAGTAATGGGGCCTAGGGGAGGCTACACCTTC. This sequence encodes CASSQVMGPRGGYTF.